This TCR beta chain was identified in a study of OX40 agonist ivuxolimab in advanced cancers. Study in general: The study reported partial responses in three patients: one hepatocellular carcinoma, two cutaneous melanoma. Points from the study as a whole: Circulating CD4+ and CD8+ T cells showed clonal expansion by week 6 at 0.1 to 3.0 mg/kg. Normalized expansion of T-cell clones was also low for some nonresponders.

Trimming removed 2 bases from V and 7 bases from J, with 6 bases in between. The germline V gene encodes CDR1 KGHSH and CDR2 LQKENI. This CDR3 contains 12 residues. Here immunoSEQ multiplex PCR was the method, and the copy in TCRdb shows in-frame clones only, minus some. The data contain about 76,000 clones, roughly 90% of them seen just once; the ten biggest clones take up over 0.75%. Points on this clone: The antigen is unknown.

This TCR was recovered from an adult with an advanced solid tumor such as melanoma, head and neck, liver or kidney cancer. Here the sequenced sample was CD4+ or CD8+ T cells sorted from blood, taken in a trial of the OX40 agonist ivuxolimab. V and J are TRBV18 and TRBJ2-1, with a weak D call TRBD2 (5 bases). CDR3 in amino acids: CASSPSGNEQFF. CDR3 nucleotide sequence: TGTGCCAGCTCACCATCGGGAAATGAGCAGTTCTTC.